These 29 T cell receptor beta chains originate from one sample sequenced in a study of T cell responses to AZD1222 COVID-19 vaccine. Sequenced by immunoSEQ multiplex PCR; TCRdb stores in-frame clones only, minus some. The table lists 130,000 to 150,000 clones, roughly four fifths of them singletons, with roughly 4% in the top ten. This sample comprised peripheral blood, obtained on day 0 of MenACWY control vaccination. The source is an adult in good health.

The chain couples TRBV6-5 to TRBJ1-4; no firm D call. This CDR3 comprises 15 residues. Germline V CDR1 and CDR2: MNHEY, SVGAGI. V was pared by 3 bases and J by 3 bases, with 11 bases between. CDR3 coding DNA: TGTGCCAGCAGTTATAAAGGGATTCCTAATGAAAAACTGTTTTTT. Translated: CASSYKGIPNEKLFF.

This clone appeared a few times. The chain couples TRBV9 to TRBJ2-1, with a possible D match to TRBD2 (5 bases). Germline CDR1 and CDR2: SGDLS and YYNGEE. With 4 bases removed from V and 1 base from J, the gap between germline ends came to 12 bases. CDR3 length: 15 residues. The CDR3 sequence is CASSPTGESYNEQFF. Written as DNA, the CDR3 is TGTGCCAGCAGCCCAACCGGGGAATCCTACAATGAGCAGTTCTTC. Using reference TRBV9 and TRBJ2-1 for the parts outside the CDR3, the full variable domain is DSGVTQTPKHLITATGQRVTLRCSPRSGDLSVYWYQQSLDQGLQFLIQYYNGEERAKGNILERFSAQQFPDLHSELNLSSLELGDSALYFCASSPTGESYNEQFFGPGTRLTVL.

The J gene is TRBJ2-7, the V gene TRBV6-5; possibly TRBD1 for D (6 bases). Germline-derived CDR1 and CDR2 are MNHEY and SVGAGI. CDR3 size: 14 residues. V was cut by 4 bases and J by 6 bases, with 16 bases left in between. The CDR3 region has the DNA TGTGCCAGCAGTTGGGACAAGGGGATCTCCGAGCAGTACGTC. Protein: CASSWDKGISEQYV.

V usage is TRBV19 and J usage is TRBJ1-1, with a weak D call TRBD1 (6 bases). CDR1 is LNHDA and CDR2 is SQIVND in the germline V gene (reference sequence). The length of the CDR3 is 14 residues. Trimming cost V 7 bases and J 3 bases, with 15 bases left between them. Here the CDR3 DNA reads TGTGCCAGTAAGATACAGGGTTTCTACACTGAAGCTTTCTTT. It translates to CASKIQGFYTEAFF.

V usage is TRBV7-8 and J usage is TRBJ1-6; 7 nucleotides align to TRBD1. Germline loops: CDR1 SGHVS, CDR2 FQNEAQ. J gave up 9 bases and V 5 bases, and 10 bases lay outside the gene matches. CDR3 length: 15 amino acids. The CDR3 nucleotides are TGTGCCAGCAGCCCCAGACAGGGTTCTGTTTCACCCCTCCACTTT. The encoded protein is CASSPRQGSVSPLHF.

The CDR3 coding sequence is TGTGCCAGCGGGGAGGACAGGGTTCTCGATACGCAGTATTTT. This translates into CASGEDRVLDTQYF. V gene TRBV9 combines with J gene TRBJ2-3; the match to TRBD1 covers 8 bases. Looked up from germline, CDR1 is SGDLS and CDR2 is YYNGEE. V shed 7 bases, J shed 6 bases, and the junction held 10 bases outside the gene matches. The CDR3 spans 14 residues.

V usage is TRBV2 and J usage is TRBJ1-4; the D gene is possibly TRBD1 (5 bases). CDR1 and CDR2 (germline): SNHLY, FYNNEI. This CDR3 is 13 amino acids long. The V end was cut by 10 bases, the J end by 4 bases, with 13 bases between. CDR3 protein: CATQGNFNEKLFF. For the CDR3, the DNA is TGTGCCACCCAGGGAAATTTTAATGAAAAACTGTTTTTT.

The V and J genes are TRBV9 and TRBJ1-1, with no clear D. CDR1 SGDLS and CDR2 YYNGEE come from the germline V gene. The CDR3 extends over 13 amino acids. Trimming removed 4 bases from V and 1 base from J, with 8 bases in between. The CDR3 loop is CASSSGSNTEAFF. The CDR3 coding sequence is TGTGCCAGCAGCTCCGGTTCGAACACTGAAGCTTTCTTT. The complete variable domain, with remaining parts taken from reference TRBV9 and TRBJ1-1, reads DSGVTQTPKHLITATGQRVTLRCSPRSGDLSVYWYQQSLDQGLQFLIQYYNGEERAKGNILERFSAQQFPDLHSELNLSSLELGDSALYFCASSSGSNTEAFFGQGTRLTVV.

The rearrangement links TRBV2 to TRBJ1-1, with a tentative D call TRBD1 (5 bases). Germline V gene lookup returns CDR1 SNHLY and CDR2 FYNNEI. Trimming left V 6 bases short and J 1 base short, with 18 bases between. This CDR3 is 16 amino acids long. The CDR3 reads CASRKDNSPKNTEAFF. CDR3 nucleotide sequence: TGTGCCAGCAGAAAGGACAACTCACCAAAGAACACTGAAGCTTTCTTT. The full variable domain, rest sourced from reference TRBV2 and TRBJ1-1, is EPEVTQTPSHQVTQMGQEVILRCVPISNHLYFYWYRQILGQKVEFLVSFYNNEISEKSEIFDDQFSVERPDGSNFTLKIRSTKLEDSAMYFCASRKDNSPKNTEAFFGQGTRLTVV.

CDR3 nucleotides: TGCGCCAGCAGTGGAGCGGGACGCTCCTACAATGAGCAGTTCTTC. Protein product: CASSGAGRSYNEQFF. The chain combines TRBV4-1 with TRBJ2-1, with 7 bases fitting TRBD2. The germline V gene encodes CDR1 MGHRA and CDR2 YSYEKL. The CDR3 has 15 residues. V was clipped by 6 bases and J by 0 bases; unmatched bases: 5.

The chain has TRBV24-1 and TRBJ1-5; D is perhaps TRBD1 (5 bases). Trimming shortened V by 3 bases and J by 5 bases, and 7 bases separated the two germline ends. Germline lookup yields CDR1 KGHDR and CDR2 SFDVKD. The CDR3 sequence is 13 residues long. CDR3 protein: CATSDGGDQPQHF. The CDR3 DNA is TGTGCCACCAGTGATGGGGGGGATCAGCCCCAGCATTTT.

The CDR3 DNA follows: TGCAGTGCTAGTGTAGCGGGGGGTGACAATGAGCAGTTCTTC. Translated, it gives CSASVAGGDNEQFF. V usage is TRBV20-1 and J usage is TRBJ2-1, with 10 bases matching TRBD2. CDR1 is DFQATT and CDR2 is SNEGSKA in the germline V gene (reference sequence). CDR3 length equals 14 residues. V gave up 3 bases and J gave up 5 bases; unmatched junction bases: 4.

This rearrangement joins TRBV24-1 to TRBJ2-7; perhaps TRBD1 as D (6 bases). V lost 9 bases and J lost 5, with 28 bases in between. The CDR3 has 17 residues. CDR1 and CDR2 (germline): KGHDR, SFDVKD. The CDR3 protein is CATPPVFRTVGVNEQYV. CDR3 nucleotide sequence: TGTGCCACCCCTCCCGTTTTCCGGACAGTTGGCGTGAACGAGCAGTACGTC.

The V gene is TRBV28, the J gene TRBJ1-1; TRBD1 agrees at 7 bases. The CDR3 extends over 16 amino acids. CDR1 MDHEN and CDR2 SYDVKM come from the germline V gene. V lost 3 bases to trimming and J lost 4 bases; unmatched junction nucleotides: 11. CDR3 coding DNA: TGTGCCAGCAGTTTTGAGGGTAGGGGGCGCACCACTGAAGCTTTCTTT. The encoded protein is CASSFEGRGRTTEAFF.

This clone was observed a few times. The chain carries TRBV5-1 and TRBJ2-3; D is unresolved. This CDR3 region has 17 residues. From germline, CDR1 is SGHRS and CDR2 YFSETQ. The V and J ends lost 0 bases and 2 bases respectively, with 16 bases between them. The CDR3 loop is CASSLGPRAGDTDTQYF. The DNA of the CDR3 is TGCGCCAGCAGCTTGGGACCTCGAGCTGGGGACACAGATACGCAGTATTTT.

This clone occurred once. The chain has TRBV27 and TRBJ2-7, with 8 bases lining up with TRBD2. V was pared by 5 bases and J by 3 bases, with 6 bases of the junction left unmatched. The CDR3 length is 14 residues. From germline, CDR1 is MNHEY and CDR2 SMNVEV (reference sequence). CDR3: CASSLQAGDYEQYV. In DNA, the CDR3 is TGTGCCAGCAGTCTACAAGCGGGGGACTACGAGCAGTACGTC.

The rearrangement links TRBV6-1 to TRBJ1-1; D unclear. With 7 bases removed from V and 4 bases from J, the gap between germline ends came to 13 bases. The CDR3 covers 13 residues. Germline V gene data show CDR1 as MNHNS and CDR2 as SASEGT. The chain's CDR3 is CASTSRMGTEAFF. The CDR3 nucleotides are TGTGCCAGCACCTCGAGGATGGGCACTGAAGCTTTCTTT.

The J gene is TRBJ2-6, the V gene TRBV14; no reliable D call. The germline CDR1 and CDR2 sequences are SGHDN and FVKESK. V was trimmed by 5 bases and J by 6 bases, leaving 14 bases between them. This CDR3 has 15 residues. As DNA, the CDR3 is TGTGCCAGCAGCTCTTCTTTTACTCCGGCCAACGTCCTGACTTTC. This translates into CASSSSFTPANVLTF.

This clone has just one count. The rearrangement links TRBV7-3 to TRBJ2-2; D is undetermined. The CDR3 consists of 13 residues. Deletions cut 7 bases from V and 5 bases from J, with 11 bases between. Germline CDR1 SGHTA, CDR2 FQGTGA. CDR3 region: CASKDERTGELFF. The CDR3 DNA sequence: TGTGCCAGCAAGGACGAGAGAACCGGGGAGCTGTTTTTT.

This clone was detected only a few times. The gene calls are TRBV6-4 and TRBJ1-5; D is unresolved. With 0 bases removed from V and 9 bases from J, the gap between germline ends came to 15 bases. The CDR3 has 15 residues. Germline CDR1 reads MRHNA; CDR2 reads SNTAGT. CDR3 nucleotides: TGTGCCAGCAGTGACTCGAGGCCGGGCCTCCGGCCCCAGCATTTT. Translation: CASSDSRPGLRPQHF.

V and J are TRBV7-9 and TRBJ1-1, with 9 bases identical to TRBD1. Germline CDR1 SEHNR, CDR2 FQNEAQ (reference sequence). V lost 3 bases, J lost 4 bases, and 12 bases stayed unmatched. CDR3 length: 17 residues. The CDR3 region is CASSFSPGTGPSTEAFF. The CDR3 DNA reads TGTGCCAGCAGCTTCAGTCCCGGGACAGGGCCCAGCACTGAAGCTTTCTTT.

The table lists this clone with a count of one. The chain is built from TRBV24-1 and TRBJ1-3; tentatively, D is TRBD1 (5 bases). The ends were cut back, 7 bases at V and 8 bases at J, with 11 bases in the middle. The germline V gene has CDR1 KGHDR and CDR2 SFDVKD. The CDR3 has 12 amino acids. Written as DNA, the CDR3 is TGTGCCACCAGGGGGGTCAGACACACCATATATTTT. It specifies CATRGVRHTIYF.

This chain joins TRBV2 and TRBJ1-5; D is unclear. From germline, CDR1 is SNHLY and CDR2 FYNNEI. The CDR3 totals 14 residues. The V end was cut by 5 bases, the J end by 4 bases, with 12 bases between. The CDR3 protein is CASSLEGRNQPQHF. CDR3 nucleotides: TGTGCCAGCAGTCTGGAGGGAAGAAATCAGCCCCAGCATTTT.

The rearrangement links TRBV9 to TRBJ2-1, with 7 nucleotides matching TRBD2. V gave up 2 bases and J gave up 0 bases; unmatched junction bases: 5. Germline CDR1 reads SGDLS; CDR2 reads YYNGEE. The CDR3 is 16 residues long. CDR3 residues: CASSVTPGGSYNEQFF. CDR3 DNA sequence: TGTGCCAGCAGCGTCACACCGGGGGGCTCCTACAATGAGCAGTTCTTC.

In DNA, the CDR3 is TGTGCCACAGCAGGACCTCTCAATGAGCAGTTCTTC. It specifies CATAGPLNEQFF. V usage is TRBV2 and J usage is TRBJ2-1; D remains ambiguous. This CDR3 has 12 residues. Trimming removed 10 bases from V and 6 bases from J, with 13 bases in between. CDR1 and CDR2 (germline): SNHLY, FYNNEI.

This chain connects TRBV4-2 to TRBJ1-4, with a tentative D call TRBD1 (5 bases). The CDR3 is made up of 15 amino acids. Germline CDR1 reads LGHNA; CDR2 reads YNFKEQ. V lost 4 bases to trimming and J lost 0 bases, with 9 bases between them. The CDR3 nucleotides read TGTGCCAGCAGCCGGGACCGTACAACTAATGAAAAACTGTTTTTT. Amino acids: CASSRDRTTNEKLFF.

The rearrangement links TRBV5-4 to TRBJ1-2; D is perhaps TRBD1 (6 bases). There are 15 residues in the CDR3. Germline V gene data show CDR1 as SGHNT and CDR2 as YYREEE (reference sequence). Trimming took off 0 bases at V and 7 bases at J, with 16 bases between the two ends. The CDR3 here is CASSLEGGLPSGYTF. In DNA, the CDR3 is TGTGCCAGCAGCTTGGAGGGGGGACTCCCCTCTGGCTACACCTTC.

The rearrangement links TRBV18 to TRBJ2-3; D is ambiguous. The V end lost 6 bases, the J end lost 0 bases, and 13 bases lay between the germline ends. Germline V gene sequence: CDR1 KGHSH, CDR2 LQKENI. This CDR3 is 15 amino acids long. CDR3 bases: TGTGCCAGCTCGACGGCGTACGGCAGCACAGATACGCAGTATTTT. Translating gives CASSTAYGSTDTQYF. Looking up the rest from reference TRBV18 and TRBJ2-3 gives the full variable domain: NAGVMQNPRHLVRRRGQEARLRCSPMKGHSHVYWYRQLPEEGLKFMVYLQKENIIDESGMPKERFSAEFPKEGPSILRIQQVVRGDSAAYFCASSTAYGSTDTQYFGPGTRLTVL.

The genes are TRBV2 and TRBJ2-7; 12 bases fit TRBD1. Germline loops: CDR1 SNHLY, CDR2 FYNNEI. V dropped 6 bases and J dropped 7; count of bases not matched to a gene: 7. This CDR3 spans 14 amino acids. CDR3 in amino acids: CASRGRDRGREQYF. CDR3 sequence (DNA): TGTGCCAGCAGGGGCCGGGACAGGGGGCGGGAGCAGTACTTC. The full variable domain, its missing parts supplied by reference TRBV2 and TRBJ2-7, is EPEVTQTPSHQVTQMGQEVILRCVPISNHLYFYWYRQILGQKVEFLVSFYNNEISEKSEIFDDQFSVERPDGSNFTLKIRSTKLEDSAMYFCASRGRDRGREQYFGPGTRLTVT.